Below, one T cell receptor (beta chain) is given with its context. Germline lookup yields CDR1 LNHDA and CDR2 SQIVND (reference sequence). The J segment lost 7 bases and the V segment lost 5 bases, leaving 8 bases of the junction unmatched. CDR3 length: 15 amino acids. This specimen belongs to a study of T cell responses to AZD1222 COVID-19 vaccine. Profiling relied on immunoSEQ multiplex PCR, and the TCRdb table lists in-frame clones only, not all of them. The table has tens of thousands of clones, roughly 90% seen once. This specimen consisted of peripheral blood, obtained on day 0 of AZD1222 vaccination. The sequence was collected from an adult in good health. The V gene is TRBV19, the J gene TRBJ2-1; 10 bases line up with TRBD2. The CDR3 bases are TGTGCCAGTAGTCGAATAGCGGGAGGAACGAATGAGCAGTTCTTC. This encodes CASSRIAGGTNEQFF.